The rows below give T cell receptor beta chains drawn from one sample of a study of blood T cell repertoires in COVID-19. TCRdb's table, derived via immunoSEQ multiplex PCR, lists solely in-frame clones and lacks some. The data show about 220,000 clones, 84% seen once. The sequencing input was peripheral blood. These receptors originate from a middle-aged man with active or convalescent COVID-19. CDR3s include the opening cysteine and the closing phenylalanine or tryptophan. Clone size appears in some rows only: once, few, many, or a class for an expanded clone.

clone_size	v_call	j_call	cdr3_aa
once	TRBV11-2	TRBJ1-5	CASSLDGDRPQRPQHF
-	TRBV29-1	TRBJ2-3	CSVSRTSGSDTQYF
-	TRBV5-4	TRBJ2-3	CASSLYGLDTDTQYF
-	TRBV2	TRBJ1-1	CASSGQLTSNTEAFF
-	TRBV6-5	TRBJ2-7	CASSYSDRGYEQYF
-	TRBV29-1	TRBJ2-1	CSVEGRAGISYNEQFF
once	TRBV27	TRBJ1-6	CASSLRGNNSPLHF
-	TRBV15	TRBJ2-5	CATSRDLAGGQETQYF
-	TRBV6-2/TRBV6-3	TRBJ2-1	CASRPGLLLPYNEQFF
-	TRBV6-5	TRBJ1-2	CASRGAGANYGYTF
few	TRBV3-1/TRBV3-2	TRBJ2-7	CASSQGWRTTPGEQYF
many	TRBV7-2	TRBJ2-2	CASSLDWGSGELFF
-	TRBV7-2	TRBJ2-7	CASSADSDYEQYF
once	TRBV6-5	TRBJ1-2	CASSSGQGWSYGYTF
-	TRBV5-4	TRBJ1-2	CASSPGGGYGYTF
-	TRBV7-9	TRBJ2-3	CASSFRGFTDTQYF
once	TRBV27	TRBJ2-1	CASSSRTSGRPNEQFF
-	TRBV19	TRBJ1-5	CASSRDSQPQHF
-	TRBV5-5	TRBJ2-3	CASSLQGKSTDTQYF
-	TRBV19	TRBJ2-3	CASSAGQTSTDTQYF
-	TRBV11-2	TRBJ1-2	CASSTQTRTGPGGYTF
-	TRBV21-1	TRBJ2-7	CASSIGGTYSYEQYF
once	TRBV11-2	TRBJ2-7	CASRGRGEQYF
once	TRBV7-8	TRBJ1-5	CASGTARNQPQHF
-	TRBV7-8	TRBJ1-1	CASSIGASAEAFF
-	TRBV6-1	TRBJ2-5	CASSEGWRGRQETQYF
-	TRBV5-4	TRBJ2-3	CASSWGGGRSTDTQYF
-	TRBV4-2	TRBJ2-2	CASSQPRGGTGELFF
once	TRBV4-3	TRBJ1-5	CASSQRGTGDEPQHF
-	TRBV9	TRBJ2-7	CASSRPGPGMIYEQYF
-	TRBV3-1/TRBV3-2	TRBJ1-1	CASSQDMGGMNTEAFF
-	TRBV18	TRBJ1-5	CASSPGQGARNQPQHF
-	TRBV7-9	TRBJ2-3	CASSLGAGVIDTQYF
-	TRBV5-5	TRBJ1-6	CASSFRGGNSPLHF
-	TRBV3-1/TRBV3-2	TRBJ2-7	CASSWDRDSYEQYF
-	TRBV5-1	TRBJ2-7	CASSLGVEANEQYF
-	TRBV9	TRBJ2-1	CASSVGTSGHRENNEQFF
once	TRBV6-5	TRBJ2-4	CASSYSGGLAKNIQYF
-	TRBV5-4	TRBJ2-2	CASIRGGRTLNTGELFF
-	TRBV10-3	TRBJ1-1	CAISSLPLGATEAFF
-	TRBV18	TRBJ2-3	CASSPPSTDTQYF
-	TRBV9	TRBJ2-1	CASSVDSGPYNEQFF
-	TRBV6-6	TRBJ1-1	CASISGGTEAFF
-	TRBV5-1	TRBJ2-5	CASSLGTGGETQYF
-	TRBV5-5	TRBJ2-2	CASSLSLGTNTGELFF
once	TRBV30	TRBJ2-7	CAWNRDRSYEQYF